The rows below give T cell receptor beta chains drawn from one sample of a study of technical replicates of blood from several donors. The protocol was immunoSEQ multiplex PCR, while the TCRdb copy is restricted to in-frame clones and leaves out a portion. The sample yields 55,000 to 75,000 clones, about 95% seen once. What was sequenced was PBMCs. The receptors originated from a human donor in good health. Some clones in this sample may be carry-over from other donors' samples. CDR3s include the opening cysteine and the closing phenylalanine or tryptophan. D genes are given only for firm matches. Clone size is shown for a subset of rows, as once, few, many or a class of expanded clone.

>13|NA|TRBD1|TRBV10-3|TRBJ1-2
TGTGCCATCGAGGACAGGGAATCCTATGGCTACACCTTC
CAIEDRESYGYTF
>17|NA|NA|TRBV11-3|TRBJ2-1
TGTGCCAGCAGCTTAGATGGATCCTTTAGGACACACGATGAGCAGTTCTTC
CASSLDGSFRTHDEQFF
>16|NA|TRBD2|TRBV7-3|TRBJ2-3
TGTGCCAGCAGATCAGGGGGACTAGCCAGCACAGATACGCAGTATTTT
CASRSGGLASTDTQYF
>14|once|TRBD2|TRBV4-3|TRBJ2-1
TGCGCCAGCAGCCAAGATGGAGTGGGAGGGAAGAAGTTCTTC
CASSQDGVGGKKFF
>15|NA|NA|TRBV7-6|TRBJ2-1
TGTGCCAGCAGCTTAGGGTTGAGCTCCTACAATGAGCAGTTCTTC
CASSLGLSSYNEQFF
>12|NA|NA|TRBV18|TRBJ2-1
TGTGCCAGCTCACCCTACAGCAATGAGCAGTTCTTC
CASSPYSNEQFF
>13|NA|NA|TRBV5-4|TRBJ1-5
TGTGCCAGCAGCACAGGGTCGGATCAGCCCCAGCATTTT
CASSTGSDQPQHF
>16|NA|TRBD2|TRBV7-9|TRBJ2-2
TGTGCCAGCAGCTCGGGCGGGGGTACGAACACCGGGGAGCTGTTTTTT
CASSSGGGTNTGELFF
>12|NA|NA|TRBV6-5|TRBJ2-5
TGTGCCAGCAGGAACGCCGGTGAGACCCAGTACTTC
CASRNAGETQYF
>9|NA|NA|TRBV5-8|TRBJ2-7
TGTGCCGAGCGCGCAGGGTGGGACTTC
CAERAGWDF
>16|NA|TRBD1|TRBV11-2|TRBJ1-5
TGTGCCAGCAGCTCAGACGGGACAGGGGGCACTCAGCCCCAGCATTTT
CASSSDGTGGTQPQHF
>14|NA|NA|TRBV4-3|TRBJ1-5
TGCGCCAGCAGCCAAGATTTCGGCAATCAGCCCCAGCATTTT
CASSQDFGNQPQHF
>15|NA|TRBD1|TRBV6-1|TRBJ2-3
TGTGCCAGCAGCCGCAGAGGGACAGACACAGATACGCAGTATTTT
CASSRRGTDTDTQYF
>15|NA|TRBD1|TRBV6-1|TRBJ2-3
TGTGCCAGCAGTGCAGGGGGCACGAGCACAGATACGCAGTATTTT
CASSAGGTSTDTQYF
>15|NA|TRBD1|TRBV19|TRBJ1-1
TGTGCCAGTAGTGCCACTAGACAGGGATGGACTGAAGCTTTCTTT
CASSATRQGWTEAFF
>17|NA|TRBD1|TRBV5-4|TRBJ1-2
TGTGCCAGCAGTCCAATGTGGCGTACAGGGGGCCAGGGTGGCTACACCTTC
CASSPMWRTGGQGGYTF
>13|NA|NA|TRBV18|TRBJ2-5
TGTGCCAGCTCACCCTACCAACAAGAGACCCAGTACTTC
CASSPYQQETQYF
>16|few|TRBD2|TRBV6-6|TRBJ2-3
TGTGCCAGCAGGTATCCGACTAGCGGGGAAGCGGATACGCAGTATTTT
CASRYPTSGEADTQYF
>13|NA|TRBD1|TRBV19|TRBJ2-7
TGTGCCAGTAGTCCACGGGACAGGAACGAGCAGTACTTC
CASSPRDRNEQYF
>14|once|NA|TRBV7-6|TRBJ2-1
TGTGCCAGCAGCCGCGCCCCCTCCTACAATGAGCAGTTCTTC
CASSRAPSYNEQFF
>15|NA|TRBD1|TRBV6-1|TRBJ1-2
TGTGCCAGCAAGAAAACCGGGACAGCGGGCCTGGGCTACACCTTC
CASKKTGTAGLGYTF
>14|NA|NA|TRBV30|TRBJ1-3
TGTGCCTGGGGTACGGGGGTCTCTGGAAACACCATATATTTT
CAWGTGVSGNTIYF
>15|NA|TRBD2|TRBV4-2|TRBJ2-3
TGTGCCAGCAGCCGACTAGCGGGAGGGGCAGATACGCAGTATTTT
CASSRLAGGADTQYF
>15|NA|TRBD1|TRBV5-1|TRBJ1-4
TGCGCCAGCAGCCCGGGCGACAGGGATGGAGAAAAACTGTTTTTT
CASSPGDRDGEKLFF
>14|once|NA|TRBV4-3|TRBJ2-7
TGCGCCAGCAGCCAAGATTCGGTCTCCTACGAGCAGTACTTC
CASSQDSVSYEQYF
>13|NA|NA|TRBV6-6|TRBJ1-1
TGTGCCAGCAGCTTGGGCTGGCGAGCTGAAGCTTTCTTT
CASSLGWRAEAFF
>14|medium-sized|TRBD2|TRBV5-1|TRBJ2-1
TGCGCCAGCAGCTCTAGCGGGGGGTACAATGAGCAGTTCTTC
CASSSSGGYNEQFF
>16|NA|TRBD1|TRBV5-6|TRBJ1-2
TGTGCCAGCGGGACACGGGGGACAGGACATTTTCAGGGCTACACCTTC
CASGTRGTGHFQGYTF
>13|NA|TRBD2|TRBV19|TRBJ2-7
TGTGCCAGTAGTATAGGGGGAGGGGCCGAGCAGTACTTC
CASSIGGGAEQYF
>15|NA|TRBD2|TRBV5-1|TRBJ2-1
TGCGCCAGCAGCGGGGAGGGATTCTCCTACAATGAGCAGTTCTTC
CASSGEGFSYNEQFF